Listed below are T cell receptor beta chains from one sample, sequenced in a study of cytomegalovirus exposure and HLA in healthy donors. The table came from immunoSEQ multiplex PCR; TCRdb's copy has only in-frame clones and leaves some out. The profile shows about 130,000 clones, about 86% of them singletons. The sequenced material came from PBMCs. These receptors were obtained from a man aged 18 to 29 in good health and CMV-seronegative. The CDR3 runs from the conserved cysteine through the conserved F or W. D genes are given only for firm matches. The size entry is marked missing in some rows and otherwise reads once, few, many or a size class.

j_call,v_call,d_call,clone_size,cdr3_aa,cdr3_nt
TRBJ2-3,TRBV7-8,.,.,CASSSGTLSSTDTQYF,TGTGCCAGCAGCAGTGGGACTCTATCTAGCACAGATACGCAGTATTTT
TRBJ1-4,TRBV28,TRBD1,few,CASRVTGGAREKLFF,TGTGCCAGCAGGGTTACAGGGGGCGCGAGGGAAAAACTGTTTTTT
TRBJ2-3,TRBV5-4,TRBD1,.,CASVGQGQQLRSTDTQYF,TGTGCCAGCGTGGGACAGGGTCAGCAATTAAGGAGCACAGATACGCAGTATTTT
TRBJ1-1,TRBV7-9,.,.,CASSPRGQTNTEAFF,TGTGCCAGCAGCCCAAGAGGACAGACGAACACTGAAGCTTTCTTT
TRBJ2-2,TRBV5-1,TRBD1,.,CASSLTGSTGELFF,TGCGCCAGCAGCCTGACAGGGAGCACCGGGGAGCTGTTTTTT
TRBJ2-7,TRBV5-1,TRBD1,.,CASSLAGGTGYEQYF,TGCGCCAGCAGCTTGGCAGGGGGAACGGGTTACGAGCAGTACTTC
TRBJ2-1,TRBV11-2,TRBD2,.,CASRRSGGAYNEQFF,TGTGCCAGCCGCCGAAGCGGGGGGGCCTACAATGAGCAGTTCTTC
TRBJ1-1,TRBV14,.,.,CASRDVMNTEAFF,TGTGCCAGCCGAGATGTAATGAACACTGAAGCTTTCTTT
TRBJ1-1,TRBV9,.,.,CASRPRGGPEAFF,TGTGCCAGCCGTCCCAGGGGAGGGCCTGAAGCTTTCTTT
TRBJ1-4,TRBV20-1,TRBD1,few,CSTGTGEELFF,TGCAGTACCGGGACAGGGGAGGAACTGTTTTTT
TRBJ1-2,TRBV19,TRBD1,.,CASSRGNPTGKNGYTF,TGTGCCAGTAGTCGTGGTAACCCGACAGGGAAGAATGGCTACACCTTC
TRBJ2-1,TRBV5-1,TRBD2,.,CASSLIRLAGVVRDNEQFF,TGCGCCAGCAGCTTGATACGTCTAGCGGGGGTCGTTAGGGACAATGAGCAGTTCTTC
TRBJ2-7,TRBV7-2,.,.,CASSLVQGFSYEQYF,TGTGCCAGCAGCTTAGTTCAGGGTTTCTCCTACGAGCAGTACTTC
TRBJ1-6,TRBV6-5,.,.,CASSWAGSNNSPLHF,TGTGCCAGCAGTTGGGCGGGCAGTAATAATTCACCCCTCCACTTT
TRBJ1-5,TRBV19,.,.,CASSTHAGQINQPQHF,TGTGCCAGTAGTACCCACGCCGGACAGATTAATCAGCCCCAGCATTTT
TRBJ2-3,TRBV28,.,.,CASSPLYRGNADTQYF,TGTGCCAGCAGTCCCCTTTATAGGGGGAACGCAGATACGCAGTATTTT
TRBJ2-7,TRBV9,.,once,CASSVAGTYEQYF,TGTGCCAGCAGCGTAGCTGGCACCTACGAGCAGTACTTC
TRBJ1-2,TRBV9,.,.,CASSVDGGRGYGYTF,TGTGCCAGCAGCGTAGATGGAGGCAGAGGCTATGGCTACACCTTC
TRBJ1-2,TRBV6-5,.,few,CASRDPRTAYGYTF,TGTGCCAGCAGGGACCCTCGGACAGCCTATGGCTACACCTTC
TRBJ1-2,TRBV4-3,TRBD1,.,CASSQVVGQGYGYTF,TGCGCCAGCAGCCAAGTCGTAGGACAGGGTTATGGCTACACCTTC
TRBJ2-7,TRBV5-1,TRBD1,once,CASSSTSTGYNEQYF,TGCGCCAGCAGCTCGACCTCGACAGGGTACAACGAGCAGTACTTC
TRBJ2-5,TRBV30,.,few,CAWSGGLQETQYF,TGTGCCTGGAGTGGAGGGTTACAAGAGACCCAGTACTTC
TRBJ1-1,TRBV7-9,TRBD1,.,CASSTLGTGIEAFF,TGTGCCAGCAGCACCCTCGGGACAGGGATTGAAGCTTTCTTT
TRBJ2-7,TRBV6-6,TRBD1,few,CASSRGQPFTYEQYF,TGTGCCAGCAGCCGGGGACAGCCATTTACCTACGAGCAGTACTTC
TRBJ1-1,TRBV10-1,.,.,CASSERGQREAFF,TGCGCCAGCAGTGAAAGAGGACAGCGTGAAGCTTTCTTT
TRBJ2-1,TRBV19,TRBD2,few,CASSIEGGVGSYNEQFF,TGTGCCAGTAGTATAGAGGGAGGGGTCGGCTCCTACAATGAGCAGTTCTTC
TRBJ2-7,TRBV11-2,.,.,CASSSNLGPYEQYF,TGTGCCAGCAGCTCCAACCTGGGCCCCTACGAGCAGTACTTC
TRBJ1-2,TRBV27,TRBD1,.,CASSLTGEASYTF,TGTGCCAGCAGTTTGACAGGGGAGGCTTCCTACACCTTC
TRBJ1-5,TRBV6-6,.,.,CASSYSSGGSQPQHF,TGTGCCAGCAGTTACTCGTCGGGAGGGAGTCAGCCCCAGCATTTT
TRBJ1-1,TRBV20-1,TRBD1,.,CSATDREAFF,TGCAGTGCCACTGACAGGGAGGCTTTCTTT
TRBJ1-2,TRBV27,.,few,CASGQLYGYTF,TGTGCCAGCGGACAACTCTATGGCTACACCTTC
TRBJ2-7,TRBV4-1,.,.,CASSPRDSSLSYF,TGCGCCAGCAGCCCCAGGGACTCATCACTCTCGTACTTC
TRBJ1-5,TRBV10-3,.,.,CAISQEYSNQPQHF,TGTGCCATCAGCCAGGAATATAGCAATCAGCCCCAGCATTTT
TRBJ1-3,TRBV6-1,.,.,CASSADGGGTGNTIYF,TGTGCCAGCAGTGCAGACGGGGGAGGGACTGGAAACACCATATATTTT
TRBJ2-2,TRBV6-1,TRBD2,.,CASSGLAATAGELFF,TGTGCCAGCAGTGGACTAGCGGCCACGGCCGGGGAGCTGTTTTTT
TRBJ1-5,TRBV28,.,.,CATRAGGHQPQHF,TGTGCCACAAGAGCCGGAGGGCATCAGCCCCAGCATTTT
TRBJ1-2,TRBV30,.,.,CAWNPPVGSGYTF,TGTGCCTGGAATCCCCCAGTAGGGAGCGGCTACACCTTC
TRBJ1-2,TRBV6-5,.,.,CASSYPGGTGYTF,TGTGCCAGCAGTTACCCCGGAGGAACCGGCTACACCTTC
TRBJ1-1,TRBV30,TRBD1,.,CAWSLGQGYFAEAFF,TGTGCCTGGAGTCTAGGACAGGGATATTTCGCTGAAGCTTTCTTT
TRBJ2-3,TRBV4-3,TRBD1,.,CASSHDRVTDTQYF,TGCGCCAGCAGCCACGACAGGGTCACAGATACGCAGTATTTT
TRBJ2-5,TRBV30,.,.,CAWGGFAGETQYF,TGTGCCTGGGGGGGGTTTGCGGGGGAGACCCAGTACTTC
TRBJ2-1,TRBV19,TRBD2,.,CASSSSGGVFF,TGTGCCAGTAGTAGCAGCGGGGGGGTGTTCTTC
TRBJ2-6,TRBV10-1,.,.,CASSESTVSGANVLTF,TGCGCCAGCAGTGAGTCGACAGTCTCTGGGGCCAACGTCCTGACTTTC
TRBJ2-3,TRBV9,.,.,CASSVAQGMWTDTQYF,TGTGCCAGCAGCGTAGCTCAGGGCATGTGGACAGATACGCAGTATTTT
TRBJ2-5,TRBV30,.,.,CAWSASLGQPPNIRQETQYF,TGTGCCTGGAGTGCTAGCCTTGGACAGCCACCAAACATCAGACAAGAGACCCAGTACTTC
TRBJ2-5,TRBV10-2,TRBD2,.,CASSEGLAGGQETQYF,TGCGCCAGCAGTGAGGGACTAGCGGGGGGGCAAGAGACCCAGTACTTC
TRBJ2-1,TRBV5-1,TRBD2,few,CASSLETSGSQQFF,TGCGCCAGCAGCTTGGAGACTAGCGGATCTCAGCAGTTCTTC
TRBJ1-2,TRBV6-5,.,.,CASSYQGLSDYGYTF,TGTGCCAGCAGTTACCAGGGGTTGTCGGACTATGGCTACACCTTC
TRBJ1-2,TRBV7-3,TRBD1,.,CASSPSPGTGYGYTF,TGTGCCAGCAGCCCCAGTCCCGGGACAGGGTATGGCTACACCTTC
TRBJ1-1,TRBV7-9,.,.,CAGGGGITEAFF,TGTGCCGGAGGGGGGGGCATCACTGAAGCTTTCTTT
TRBJ1-4,TRBV9,TRBD1,once,CASSVGTANEKLFF,TGTGCCAGCAGCGTCGGGACAGCTAATGAAAAACTGTTTTTT
TRBJ1-1,TRBV29-1,.,once,CSANQGTEAFF,TGCAGCGCGAACCAGGGAACTGAAGCTTTCTTT
TRBJ1-2,TRBV9,.,.,CASSFGVGRSYGYTF,TGTGCCAGCAGCTTCGGGGTAGGCCGTAGCTATGGCTACACCTTC
TRBJ2-7,TRBV5-1,.,.,CASSLDGRYEQYF,TGCGCCAGCAGCTTGGACGGTAGATACGAGCAGTACTTC
TRBJ1-2,TRBV6-5,TRBD1,.,CASSPTGTVYGYTF,TGTGCCAGCAGTCCGACCGGGACAGTCTATGGCTACACCTTC
TRBJ1-6,TRBV5-1,.,.,CASSFRTDSPLHF,TGCGCCAGCAGTTTCCGAACTGATTCACCCCTCCACTTT
TRBJ2-2,TRBV27,TRBD1,.,CASSLSGTGAPGELFF,TGTGCCAGCAGTTTATCCGGGACAGGGGCCCCCGGGGAGCTGTTTTTT
TRBJ1-1,TRBV16,TRBD1,once,CASSPGQGAYEAFF,TGTGCCAGCAGCCCGGGACAGGGGGCCTATGAAGCTTTCTTT